What follows is one TCR beta chain and its context. Its target is unknown. Germline loops: CDR1 KGHSH, CDR2 LQKENI. CDR3 length: 15 amino acids. V gave up 2 bases and J gave up 0 bases, with 8 bases separating them. This PCR relied on a set of 60 Vbeta primers and 13 Jbeta primers. Assay: immunoSEQ multiplex PCR; the TCRdb copy retains only in-frame clones and omits some. The data contain 160,000 or so clones, roughly four fifths of them singletons. The data derive from a study of cytomegalovirus exposure and HLA in healthy donors. Overall study: The study's early data release held 75 million to 95 million unique TCRs from HLA-typed donors.

Points from the study as a whole: When a later analysis was performed, an Asian-associated ancestry cluster reportedly had fewer N-insertions than the approximately 600-donor mean. In a later analysis, TCR beta V- and J-gene trimming was associated with a missense DCLRE1C variant. The study put 150 or so TCR beta chains on its list as cytomegalovirus-associated.

The sequencing input was PBMCs. The TCR comes from a man aged 35 to 55 in good health and CMV-seronegative. V usage is TRBV18 and J usage is TRBJ2-1, with no clear D. The CDR3, as DNA: TGTGCCAGCTCACCAGTCGATAGCTCCTACAATGAGCAGTTCTTC. Protein: CASSPVDSSYNEQFF.